This entry is about one T cell receptor beta chain. The CDR3 sequence is 14 residues long. Germline V lookup: CDR1 LGHDT, CDR2 YNNKEL (reference sequence). V was clipped by 0 bases and J by 11 bases, with 16 bases between them. These data originate in a study of blood T cell repertoires in COVID-19. Across the whole study: T cells, B-cell-depleted T cells, or PBMCs provided the cDNA or gDNA that served as material.

Assay used: immunoSEQ multiplex PCR; TCRdb lists only in-frame clones, some missing. Of fewer than 250,000 clones listed, approximately 83% were seen once; the top ten hold less than 8%. This receptor was obtained from a woman between 50 and 59 years old with acute or convalescent COVID-19. Sequenced material: peripheral blood. The V gene is TRBV3-1 (or the pseudogene TRBV3-2), the J gene TRBJ1-1; D is possibly TRBD1 (6 bases). The CDR3 spells CASSQDPDRAVAFF. Here the CDR3 DNA reads TGTGCCAGCAGCCAAGATCCGGACAGAGCCGTGGCTTTCTTT.